These 16 T cell receptor beta chains share one sample of origin, sequenced in a study of T cells after yellow fever vaccination. TCRdb reprocessed the 5' RACE reads with MiXCR, giving one entry per CDR3 protein. There are more than 350,000 distinct CDR3 sequences in the sample; 11% occur only once, and roughly 18% lies in the top ten. The sequences come from PBMCs, collected on the day of the first yellow fever vaccination. These receptors all come from a man between 18 and 29 years old who received the YFV17D yellow fever vaccine.

Ten or more counts support this clonotype. This chain joins TRBV14 and TRBJ2-2; 10 bases line up with TRBD1. After removal of 5 bases from V and 3 bases from J, the junction contained 3 bases not matched to a gene. The CDR3 totals 15 residues. Germline CDR1 SGHDN, CDR2 FVKESK. CDR3 nucleotide sequence: TGTGCCAGCAGCAGGACAGGGGGGTACACCGGGGAGCTGTTTTTT. It specifies CASSRTGGYTGELFF.

The chain couples TRBV5-1 to TRBJ1-5; D may be TRBD1 (6 bases). V lost 0 bases and J 7 bases, leaving 14 bases between the germline ends. Germline V CDR1 and CDR2: SGHRS, YFSETQ. This CDR3 contains 15 residues. CDR3 in DNA: TGCGCCAGCAGCTTGGCAGGGGTCGAGGGGCAGCCCCAGCATTTT. It yields the protein CASSLAGVEGQPQHF. The whole variable domain, filled in from reference TRBV5-1 and TRBJ1-5, reads KAGVTQTPRYLIKTRGQQVTLSCSPISGHRSVSWYQQTPGQGLQFLFEYFSETQRNKGNFPGRFSGRQFSNSRSEMNVSTLELGDSALYLCASSLAGVEGQPQHFGDGTRLSIL.

The chain employs TRBV6-2 or TRBV6-3 and TRBJ1-5, with 8 bases that match TRBD1. Per the germline V gene, CDR1 is MNHEY and CDR2 is SVGEGT. This CDR3 is 14 amino acids long. Trimming removed 6 bases from V and 5 bases from J; junction bases left unmatched: 6. The CDR3 reads CASSPDRGYQPQHF. CDR3 coding DNA: TGTGCCAGCAGCCCTGACAGGGGTTATCAGCCCCAGCATTTT.

This rearrangement joins TRBV7-6 to TRBJ2-1; 13 positions match TRBD2. Germline V gives CDR1 SGHVS, CDR2 FNYEAQ. The V segment lost 5 bases and the J segment 8 bases; nucleotides outside the gene matches: 6. This CDR3 is built from 15 residues. The CDR3 loop is CASSLWTSGGDEQFF. CDR3 DNA sequence: TGTGCCAGCAGCCTCTGGACTAGCGGGGGCGATGAGCAGTTCTTC.

This clonotype showed up just a few times. The chain is built from TRBV19 and TRBJ1-5; D is uncertain. V lost 7 bases and J lost 4, with 11 bases in between. Germline V gives CDR1 LNHDA, CDR2 SQIVND (reference sequence). The CDR3 covers 13 residues. The CDR3: CASTPSGNQPQHF. The DNA of the CDR3 is TGTGCCAGTACCCCTTCCGGGAATCAGCCCCAGCATTTT.

The chain employs TRBV7-6 and TRBJ2-7; TRBD1 is a possible D gene (6 bases). Between the trimmed V and J ends, which lost 5 bases and 0 bases, there was a span of 11 bases. Germline values: CDR1 SGHVS, CDR2 FNYEAQ. The CDR3 consists of 14 residues. CDR3 in DNA: TGTGCCAGCAGCCTACAGGGATACTCCTACGAGCAGTACTTC. Protein sequence: CASSLQGYSYEQYF. The full variable domain, its missing parts supplied by reference TRBV7-6 and TRBJ2-7, is GAGVSQSPRYKVTKRGQDVALRCDPISGHVSLYWYRQALGQGPEFLTYFNYEAQQDKSGLPNDRFSAERPEGSISTLTIQRTEQRDSAMYRCASSLQGYSYEQYFGPGTRLTVT.

This clonotype was seen only a few times. The chain links TRBV10-1 to TRBJ1-1; D uncertain. In germline, CDR1 is WNHNN, CDR2 SYGVQD (reference sequence). V was cut by 10 bases and J by 1 base, with 13 bases left in between. The CDR3 contains 13 residues. CDR3 nucleotide sequence: TGCGCCACCTCCAGCCGAAAGAACACTGAAGCTTTCTTT. Encoded protein: CATSSRKNTEAFF.

V is TRBV4-3 and J is TRBJ1-2, with D possibly matching TRBD1 (6 bases). The V and J ends lost 3 bases and 7 bases respectively, with 18 bases between them. The CDR3 covers 15 residues. CDR1 is LGHNA and CDR2 is YSLEER in the germline V gene. The CDR3 DNA is TGCGCCAGCAGCCACTCATGGGGGCTCCAAGGTGGCTACACCTTC. As protein: CASSHSWGLQGGYTF.

CDR3 sequence (DNA): TGTGCCAGCAGAACAGGGCACCCCAATCAGCCCCAGCATTTT. As protein: CASRTGHPNQPQHF. The chain joins TRBV6-4 to TRBJ1-5; weak D call: TRBD1 (6 bases). Per germline, CDR1 MRHNA and CDR2 SNTAGT. Between the trimmed V and J ends, which lost 6 bases and 3 bases, there was a span of 12 bases. CDR3 size: 14 residues.

This clonotype was observed a handful of times. The genes are TRBV2 and TRBJ2-2; TRBD1 matches 9 bases. This CDR3 region has 18 residues. Losses at the gene ends were 3 bases for V and 1 base for J; bases not matched to a gene: 9. The V gene's germline CDR1 is SNHLY and CDR2 FYNNEI. The CDR3 spells CASSDLGTGNMNTGELFF. The CDR3 DNA is TGTGCCAGCAGTGACCTAGGGACAGGGAATATGAACACCGGGGAGCTGTTTTTT. Based on the CDR3 plus reference TRBV2 and TRBJ2-2, the full variable domain is EPEVTQTPSHQVTQMGQEVILRCVPISNHLYFYWYRQILGQKVEFLVSFYNNEISEKSEIFDDQFSVERPDGSNFTLKIRSTKLEDSAMYFCASSDLGTGNMNTGELFFGEGSRLTVL.

There are many counts of this clonotype. The rearrangement joins TRBV6-4 to TRBJ2-3, with D perhaps assigned TRBD1 or TRBD2 (7 bases each). V lost 4 bases and J lost 3, with 14 bases in between. The CDR3 length is 15 residues. Germline V gene lookup returns CDR1 MRHNA and CDR2 SNTAGT. CDR3 sequence reads: CASSARGGSTDTQYF. The CDR3 DNA follows: TGTGCCAGCAGTGCCAGGGGGGGCTCGACAGATACGCAGTATTTT.

This clonotype was seen at least ten times. This sequence joins TRBV10-3 and TRBJ2-1; a weak D match, TRBD1 (6 bases). Germline lookup yields CDR1 ENHRY and CDR2 SYGVKD. This CDR3 is built from 13 residues. The V gene lost 5 bases and the J gene lost 10 bases, with 15 bases spanning the gap. The CDR3 sequence: CAISRQEFQEQFF. For the CDR3, the DNA is TGTGCCATCAGTCGACAGGAATTCCAAGAGCAGTTCTTC.

This clonotype was detected only a few times. The V call is TRBV7-8, the J call TRBJ1-1; D call uncertain. The CDR3 has 12 residues. V gave up 4 bases and J gave up 4 bases, with 7 bases separating them. CDR1 and CDR2 from the germline V gene are SGHVS and FQNEAQ. Here the CDR3 reads CASSSSRTEAFF. CDR3 in DNA: TGTGCCAGCAGCTCCTCCCGCACTGAAGCTTTCTTT.

This clonotype occurred many times. This chain links TRBV9 with TRBJ1-1; tentative D call: TRBD1 (6 bases). Germline V lookup: CDR1 SGDLS, CDR2 YYNGEE. Trimming left V 3 bases short and J 1 base short, with 7 bases between. This CDR3 region has 13 residues. The CDR3: CASSGTANTEAFF. In DNA, the CDR3 is TGTGCCAGCAGCGGGACAGCGAACACTGAAGCTTTCTTT.

This clonotype showed up just a few times. The J gene is TRBJ2-7, the V gene TRBV4-1; D gene uncertain. V lost 6 bases to trimming and J lost 0 bases, with 12 bases between them. CDR3 size: 14 residues. The germline gives CDR1 MGHRA, CDR2 YSYEKL. This CDR3 is CASRPLPSSYEQYF. In nucleotides, the CDR3 is TGCGCCAGCAGACCACTACCTAGCTCCTACGAGCAGTACTTC.

This clonotype came up many times. The CDR3 region is CASSLAGTGQETQYF. The CDR3 nucleotides are TGCGCCAGCAGCTTGGCCGGGACAGGACAAGAGACCCAGTACTTC. J is TRBJ2-5 and V is TRBV5-1; 8 nucleotides agree with TRBD1. The CDR3 extends over 15 amino acids. CDR1 is SGHRS, CDR2 YFSETQ, per germline. J was trimmed by 2 bases and V by 0 bases; bases with no gene match: 3.